This T cell receptor (beta chain) was retrieved from a study of blood T cells in healthy people across ages. This clonotype was detected many times. The germline gives CDR1 LNHNV, CDR2 YYDKDF (reference sequence). The CDR3 totals 13 residues. V lost 8 bases to trimming and J lost 9 bases, with 17 bases between them. Primed by a sample-barcoded 5' primer and a J-beta primer mix, a second PCR proceeded for 7 to 11 cycles. TCRdb used MiXCR to reprocess the 5' RACE reads, holding one entry per CDR3 protein. The sample lists about 640,000 distinct CDR3 sequences; 25% to 35% were seen once. The clonotype comes from a woman aged 80 or older in good health. The genes are TRBV15 and TRBJ2-4; D perhaps matches TRBD1 (5 bases). Sequencing was carried out using blood. The CDR3 here is CATWGSNRGIQYF. In DNA, the CDR3 is TGTGCCACCTGGGGCAGCAATCGTGGCATTCAGTACTTC.